This T cell receptor beta chain was captured by sequencing in a study of shared clonotypes between healthy human individuals. Replicate PCRs from sorted subsets contained approximately 200 ng DNA, which is 30,000 to 35,000 T cell genomes. Assay: immunoSEQ multiplex PCR; the TCRdb copy retains only in-frame clones and omits some. The sample records around 1.4 million clones, less than 99% being singletons. Looked up from germline, CDR1 is SNHLY and CDR2 is FYNNEI. The CDR3 has 11 amino acids. V was cut by 5 bases and J by 6 bases, with 6 bases left in between. Broader study findings: Apart from blood, nothing was sampled; tissue repertoires likely differ. Naive CD4 clonotypes overlapped across a handful of donors at roughly 5%.

Details on this clone: Antigen: not known. Other nucleotide sequences in the sample specify the same CDR3.

V gene TRBV2 combines with J gene TRBJ2-3; D is undetermined. The receptor comes from a man younger than 45 in good health. The sample was naive CD4+ T cells sorted from blood. Subset specified: CD45RA+ positively selected. The CDR3 here is CASSYTDTQYF. CDR3 bases: TGTGCCAGCAGTTACACTGATACGCAGTATTTT.